This T cell receptor (beta chain) was sequenced during a study of tumor-infiltrating lymphocytes in primary liver carcinoma. On the study more broadly: The neoplasms were of stage T1-T3 N0M0, with dimensions of roughly 4.2 to 11 cm across. Each sample had roughly 3.65 to 8 million productive TCRbeta reads regardless of tissue type.

The authors made TCR beta cDNA from approximately 490 ng total RNA with a constant-region primer. Generation of the TCR beta libraries relied on three nested multiplex PCR rounds using slightly modified ARM-PCR. Primers for the first two PCR rounds were TRBV1-TRBV30 forward primers and a C-beta reverse primer (approximately 10 cycles per round). Via MiXCR, TCRdb re-called the multiplex PCR reads, giving one row per CDR3 protein. The profile covers 100,000 or so distinct CDR3 sequences, with roughly 80% appearing a single time and roughly a fifth taken by the ten largest. This clonotype was picked up one time. The CDR3 does not end in the conserved phenylalanine or tryptophan, so this is likely a read error. CDR1 and CDR2 from the germline V gene are DFQATT and SNEGSKA (reference sequence). CDR3 size: 13 residues. Deletions cut 0 bases from V and 1 base from J, with 6 bases between. Extraction of RNA together with DNA used about 17-31 mg of unsorted bulk tissue. Sampling of each tumor involved five separate regions.

J is TRBJ2-5 and V is TRBV20-1, with D hard to call. The sequencing input was liver tumor tissue from sampling region 3. Subset given: tumor region T3, left-lateral pole. This clonotype was obtained from a man aged 40-49 years with primary liver carcinoma and hepatitis B virus infection. The DNA of the CDR3 is TGCAGTGCTAGAGAGGTGATCCAAGAGACCCAGTACTCC. Amino acids: CSAREVIQETQYS.